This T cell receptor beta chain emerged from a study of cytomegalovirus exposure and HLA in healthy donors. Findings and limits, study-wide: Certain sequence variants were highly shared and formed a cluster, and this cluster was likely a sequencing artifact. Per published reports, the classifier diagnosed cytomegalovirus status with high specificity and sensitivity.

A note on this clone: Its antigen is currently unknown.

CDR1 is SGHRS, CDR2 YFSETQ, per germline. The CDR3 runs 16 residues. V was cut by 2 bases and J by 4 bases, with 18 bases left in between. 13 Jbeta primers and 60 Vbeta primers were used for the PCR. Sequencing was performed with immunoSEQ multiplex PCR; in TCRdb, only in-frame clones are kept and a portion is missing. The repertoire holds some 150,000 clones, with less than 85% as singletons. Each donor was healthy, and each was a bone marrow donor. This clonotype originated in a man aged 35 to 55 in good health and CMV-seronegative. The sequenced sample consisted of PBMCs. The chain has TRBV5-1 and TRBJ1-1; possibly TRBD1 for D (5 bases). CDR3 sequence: CASSFRQGGTTTEAFF. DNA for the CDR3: TGCGCCAGCAGCTTTCGCCAGGGAGGGACGACCACTGAAGCTTTCTTT.